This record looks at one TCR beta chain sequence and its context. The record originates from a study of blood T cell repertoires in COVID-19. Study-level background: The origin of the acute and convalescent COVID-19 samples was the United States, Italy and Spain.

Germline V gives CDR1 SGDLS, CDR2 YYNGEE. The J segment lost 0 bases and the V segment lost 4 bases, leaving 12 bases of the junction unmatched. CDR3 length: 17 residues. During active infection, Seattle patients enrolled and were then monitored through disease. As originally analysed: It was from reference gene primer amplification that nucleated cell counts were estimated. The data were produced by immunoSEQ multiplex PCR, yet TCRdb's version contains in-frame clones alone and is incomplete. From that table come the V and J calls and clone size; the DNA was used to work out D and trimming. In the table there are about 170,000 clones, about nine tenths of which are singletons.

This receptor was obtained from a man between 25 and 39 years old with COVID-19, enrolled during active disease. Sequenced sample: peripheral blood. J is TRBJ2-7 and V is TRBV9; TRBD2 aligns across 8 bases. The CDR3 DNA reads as TGTGCCAGCAGCTCCGGAAGAGGCGGGAGGTCCTCCTACGAGCAGTACTTC. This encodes CASSSGRGGRSSYEQYF.